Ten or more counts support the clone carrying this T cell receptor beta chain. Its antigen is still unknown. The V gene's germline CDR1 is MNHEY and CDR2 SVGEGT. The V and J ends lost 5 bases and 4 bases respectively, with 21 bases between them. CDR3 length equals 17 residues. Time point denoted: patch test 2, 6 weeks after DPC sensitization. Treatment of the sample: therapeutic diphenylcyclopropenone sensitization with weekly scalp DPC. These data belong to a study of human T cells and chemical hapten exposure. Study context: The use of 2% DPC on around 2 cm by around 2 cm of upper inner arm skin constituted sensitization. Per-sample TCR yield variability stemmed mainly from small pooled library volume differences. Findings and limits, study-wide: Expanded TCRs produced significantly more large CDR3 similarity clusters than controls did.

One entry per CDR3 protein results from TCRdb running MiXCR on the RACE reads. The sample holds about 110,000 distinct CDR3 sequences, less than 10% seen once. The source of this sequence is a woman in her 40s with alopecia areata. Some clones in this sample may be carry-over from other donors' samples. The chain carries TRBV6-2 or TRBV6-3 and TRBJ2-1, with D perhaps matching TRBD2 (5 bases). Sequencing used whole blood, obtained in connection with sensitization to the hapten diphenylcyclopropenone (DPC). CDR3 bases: TGTGCCAGCAGTACCACTTCCGGGAACGAACCTTACAATGAGCAGTTCTTC. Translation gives CASSTTSGNEPYNEQFF.